This T cell receptor beta chain is drawn from a study of cytomegalovirus exposure and HLA in healthy donors. The CDR3 covers 12 residues. In germline, CDR1 is SGHDT, CDR2 YYEEEE. V was trimmed by 2 bases and J by 5 bases, leaving 5 bases between them. Study conclusions and caveats: A prior analysis recorded that most TCR beta V segments were productive about 87% or about 30% of the time.

This clone was picked up a small number of times. Its antigen is undetermined. In the same sample, other DNA sequences code for this CDR3. Researchers ran the PCR with 60 Vbeta and 13 Jbeta primers. Original data processing: In a later analysis, roughly 86 million unique TCR beta chains included roughly 11 million shared by two or more donors. Sequencing was performed with immunoSEQ multiplex PCR; in TCRdb, only in-frame clones are kept and a portion is missing. The V and J calls and the clone size are those of that table, but D and trimming were determined from the DNA. The sample lists approximately 160,000 clones; over 70% were seen once.

This receptor was identified in a male donor in good health and CMV-seropositive. The sample consisted of PBMCs. The chain is built from TRBV5-6 and TRBJ1-5; no clear D. This CDR3 is CASSFGDQPQHF. The CDR3 region has the DNA TGTGCCAGCAGCTTCGGGGATCAGCCCCAGCATTTT.